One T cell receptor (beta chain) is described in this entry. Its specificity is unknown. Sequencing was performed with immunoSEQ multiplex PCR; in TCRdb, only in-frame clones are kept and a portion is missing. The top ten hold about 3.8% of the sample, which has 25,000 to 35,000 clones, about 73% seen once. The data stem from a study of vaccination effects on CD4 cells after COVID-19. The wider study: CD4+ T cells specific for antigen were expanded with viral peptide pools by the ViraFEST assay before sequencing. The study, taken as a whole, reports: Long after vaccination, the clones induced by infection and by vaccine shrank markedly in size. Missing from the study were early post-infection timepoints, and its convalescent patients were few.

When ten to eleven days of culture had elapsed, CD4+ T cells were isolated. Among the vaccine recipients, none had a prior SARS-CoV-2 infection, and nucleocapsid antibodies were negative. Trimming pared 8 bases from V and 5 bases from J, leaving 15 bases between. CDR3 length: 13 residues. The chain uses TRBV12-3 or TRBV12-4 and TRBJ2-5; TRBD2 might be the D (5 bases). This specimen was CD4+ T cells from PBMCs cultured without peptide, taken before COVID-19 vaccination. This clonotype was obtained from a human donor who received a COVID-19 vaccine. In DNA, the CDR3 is TGTGCCAGCGACCAGAGGGCTGGGGAGACCCAGTACTTC. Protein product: CASDQRAGETQYF.